This T cell receptor beta chain was sequenced for a study of T cell responses to AZD1222 COVID-19 vaccine. Using immunoSEQ multiplex PCR, the repertoire was profiled, and TCRdb retains in-frame clones only, with some absent. The table lists over 120,000 clones, over 90% of them singletons, with just over 5% in the top ten. In the case of this clone: Its antigen remains unknown.

Study-wide findings and caveats: Most donors were white British, females outnumbered males, and clonal diversity was possibly underestimated. Close to half of spike-specific TCRs reportedly recognize unmutated variant regions.

The sequencing here drew on peripheral blood, taken on day 0 of AZD1222 vaccination. This TCR derives from an adult in good health.

CDR3 region: CASRAGTNEKLFF. The CDR3 nucleotides are TGTGCCAGCAGAGCCGGGACCAATGAAAAACTGTTTTTT. V and J are TRBV7-8 and TRBJ1-4, with D perhaps TRBD1 (5 bases). The V gene lost 6 bases and the J gene lost 5 bases, with 10 bases spanning the gap. Per germline, CDR1 SGHVS and CDR2 FQNEAQ. This CDR3 spans 13 amino acids.